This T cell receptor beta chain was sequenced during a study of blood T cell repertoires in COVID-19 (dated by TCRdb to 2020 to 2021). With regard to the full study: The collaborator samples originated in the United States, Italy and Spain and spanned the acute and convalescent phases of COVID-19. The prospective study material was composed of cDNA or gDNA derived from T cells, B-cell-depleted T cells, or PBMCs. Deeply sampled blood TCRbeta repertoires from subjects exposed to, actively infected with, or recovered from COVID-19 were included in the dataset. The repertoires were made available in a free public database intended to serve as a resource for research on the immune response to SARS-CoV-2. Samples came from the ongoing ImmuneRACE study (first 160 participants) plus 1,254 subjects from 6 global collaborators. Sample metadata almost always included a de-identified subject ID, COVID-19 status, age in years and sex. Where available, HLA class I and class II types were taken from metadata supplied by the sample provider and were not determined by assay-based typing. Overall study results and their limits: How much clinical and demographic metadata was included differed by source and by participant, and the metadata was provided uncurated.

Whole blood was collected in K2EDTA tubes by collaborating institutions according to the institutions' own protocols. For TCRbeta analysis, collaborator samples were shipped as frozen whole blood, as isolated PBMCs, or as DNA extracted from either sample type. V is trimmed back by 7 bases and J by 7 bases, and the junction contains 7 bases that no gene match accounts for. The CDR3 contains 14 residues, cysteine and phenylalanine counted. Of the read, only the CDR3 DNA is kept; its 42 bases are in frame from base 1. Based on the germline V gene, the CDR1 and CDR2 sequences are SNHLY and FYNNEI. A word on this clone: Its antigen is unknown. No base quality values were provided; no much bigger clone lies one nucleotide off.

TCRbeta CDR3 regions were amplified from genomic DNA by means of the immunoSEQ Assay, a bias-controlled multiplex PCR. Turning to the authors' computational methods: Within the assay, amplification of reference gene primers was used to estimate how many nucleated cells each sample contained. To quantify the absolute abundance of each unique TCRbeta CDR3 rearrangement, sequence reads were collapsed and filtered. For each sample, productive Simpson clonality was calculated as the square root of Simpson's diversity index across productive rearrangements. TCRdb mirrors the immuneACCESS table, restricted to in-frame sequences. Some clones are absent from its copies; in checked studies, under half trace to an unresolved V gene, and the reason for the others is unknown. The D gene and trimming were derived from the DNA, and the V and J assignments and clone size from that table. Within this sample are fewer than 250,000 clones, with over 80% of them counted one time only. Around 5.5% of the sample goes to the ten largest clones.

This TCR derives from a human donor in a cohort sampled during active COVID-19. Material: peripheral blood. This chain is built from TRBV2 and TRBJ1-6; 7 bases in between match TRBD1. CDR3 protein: CASIRDSSNSPLHF. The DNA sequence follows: TGTGCCAGCATACGGGACAGTTCGAATTCACCCCTCCACTTT.